These T cell receptor beta chains were read from a single sample in a study of CD8 T cells in Susac syndrome. TCRdb reprocessed the immunoSEQ multiplex PCR reads via MiXCR and lists one record per CDR3 protein. The sample consists of around 80,000 distinct CDR3 sequences, 91% of them appearing once. The sequenced sample was CD8+ T cells from PBMCs. Source of these receptors: a human donor with multiple sclerosis. CDR3s include the opening cysteine and the closing phenylalanine or tryptophan. A D gene is named only where the DNA matches it firmly. A row's size may be missing; if present it is once, few, many or a size class.

J gene,V gene,D gene,clone size,CDR3 DNA,CDR3 protein
TRBJ1-6,TRBV4-1,.,.,TGCGCCAGCAGCCAAGGAGATTCACCCCTCCACTTT,CASSQGDSPLHF
TRBJ2-1,TRBV28,TRBD2,.,TGTGCCAGCAGCCCTACTAGCGGGAGGTCTTATTCCTACAATGAGCAGTTCTTC,CASSPTSGRSYSYNEQFF
TRBJ1-4,TRBV29-1,.,.,TGCAGCATTATAACAGGGACCACTAATGAAAAACTGTTTTTT,CSIITGTTNEKLFF
TRBJ1-5,TRBV15,.,.,TGTGCCACCAGCAGAGATCGAGTTCGGAATCAGCCCCAGCATTTT,CATSRDRVRNQPQHF
TRBJ1-5,TRBV4-1,.,.,TGCGCCAGCAGCCAAACCCCCGGTCAGCCCCAGCATTTT,CASSQTPGQPQHF
TRBJ1-6,TRBV25-1,.,.,TGTGCCAGCAGTGATCTGAGGATTTCCCAGGGTACTAATTATGCACCCCTCCACTTT,CASSDLRISQGTNYAPLHF
TRBJ2-7,TRBV7-9,.,.,TGTGCCAGCAGCCAGATAGTTTACGAGCAGTACTTC,CASSQIVYEQYF
TRBJ2-7,TRBV27,TRBD1,once,TGTGCCAGCAGCCCCCGGACAGGGGACCCCTACGAGCAGTACTTC,CASSPRTGDPYEQYF
TRBJ1-3,TRBV4-1,TRBD1,.,TGCGCCAGCAGCCACCCGGGACAGGGAGTATCTGGAAACACCATATATTTT,CASSHPGQGVSGNTIYF
TRBJ2-7,TRBV27,TRBD1,.,TGTGCCAGCAGTCTCCGGGACAGGGGGGCCCTCGCCTACGAGCAGTACTTC,CASSLRDRGALAYEQYF
TRBJ1-1,TRBV2,.,.,TGTGCCAGCAGCTCTTGGGGAAACACTGAAGCTTTCTTT,CASSSWGNTEAFF
TRBJ2-5,TRBV4-3,.,.,TGCGCCAGCAGCCAAGAGGCCGACAGCACACAAGAGACCCAGTACTTC,CASSQEADSTQETQYF
TRBJ2-2,TRBV12-3/TRBV12-4,.,.,TGTGCCAGCAGCCGCCAACAGGGAGTTACCGGGGAGCTGTTTTTT,CASSRQQGVTGELFF
TRBJ1-1,TRBV11-2,.,.,TGTGCCAGCGATCCCTGGGGCTCACTGGCCGCTGAAGCTTTCTTT,CASDPWGSLAAEAFF
TRBJ2-5,TRBV1,.,.,TGCACCAGCAGCCCCCATAGACTAGCGGGGCGCGGTCGGGAGACCCAGTACTTC,CTSSPHRLAGRGRETQYF
TRBJ2-3,TRBV13,TRBD2,.,TGTGCCAGCAGCCCCTCGACTAGCGGTTCGAGCACAGATACGCAGTATTTT,CASSPSTSGSSTDTQYF
TRBJ2-2,TRBV28,.,.,TGTGCCAGCAGTTTTCGGTCCACCGGGGAGCTGTTTTTT,CASSFRSTGELFF
TRBJ1-1,TRBV19,.,.,TGTGCCAGTAGTATGAGTGGGGGGCTCACTGAAGCTTTCTTT,CASSMSGGLTEAFF
TRBJ2-2,TRBV9,TRBD2,.,TGTGCCAGCAGCTCGCGGACTAGCGGGAGTACCGGGGAGCTGTTTTTT,CASSSRTSGSTGELFF
TRBJ2-1,TRBV5-1,.,.,TGCGCCAGCAATCACGGCGCAAATGAGCAGTTCTTC,CASNHGANEQFF
TRBJ2-1,TRBV29-1,.,.,TGCAGCGTTACATCAGGGGACAATGAGCAGTTCTTC,CSVTSGDNEQFF
TRBJ2-3,TRBV4-3,.,.,TGCGCCAGCAGCCAAGATGTAGATACGCAGTATTTT,CASSQDVDTQYF
TRBJ2-2,TRBV19,.,.,TGTGCCAGTAGGGAGGGAAGTAGCAAGTACACCGGGGAGCTGTTTTTT,CASREGSSKYTGELFF
TRBJ1-1,TRBV15,.,.,TGTGCCACCAGCAGAGAGCCCGGGGGCTTGAACACTGAAGCTTTCTTT,CATSREPGGLNTEAFF
TRBJ2-1,TRBV12-3/TRBV12-4,TRBD2,.,TGTGCCAGCAGCCCCTTAGCGGGAGGAGGAAATGAGCAGTTCTTC,CASSPLAGGGNEQFF
TRBJ2-5,TRBV29-1,.,.,TGCAGCGTTGTTGTTTGGCGGTCTACCCAAGAGACCCAGTACTTC,CSVVVWRSTQETQYF
TRBJ1-1,TRBV9,TRBD1,.,TGTGCCAGCAGCGCCCCAGGGACAGGGGGCACTGAAGCTTTCTTT,CASSAPGTGGTEAFF
TRBJ1-2,TRBV28,.,.,TGTGCCAGCCTTCGGGGGGACTACACCTTC,CASLRGDYTF
TRBJ2-5,TRBV20-1,.,.,TGCAGTGCTAGAGGGGGGTCCATTTCAGAGACCCAGTACTTC,CSARGGSISETQYF
TRBJ2-5,TRBV7-2,.,.,TGTGCCAGCAGCTTAGTAGGCCTAGGGTATGAGACCCAGTACTTC,CASSLVGLGYETQYF
TRBJ1-1,TRBV13,TRBD1,.,TGTGCCAGCAGCCCCGGACGGACAGGGAATTCGGGCACTGAAGCTTTCTTT,CASSPGRTGNSGTEAFF
TRBJ1-3,TRBV12-3/TRBV12-4,.,.,TGTGCCAGCAGTCCAGGGCCTGGAAACACCATATATTTT,CASSPGPGNTIYF
TRBJ2-5,TRBV12-3/TRBV12-4,TRBD2,.,TGTGCCAGCAGTTTAAGCGGGGGATCCTCTCAAGAGACCCAGTACTTC,CASSLSGGSSQETQYF
TRBJ2-2,TRBV29-1,.,.,TGCAGCTCCAGGGGGGAGAACGGGGAGCTGTTTTTT,CSSRGENGELFF
TRBJ1-3,TRBV4-1,.,.,TGCGCCAGCAGCCACCCGGACCTGAGGGACACCATATATTTT,CASSHPDLRDTIYF
TRBJ1-3,TRBV9,.,once,TGTGCCAGCAGCGTAGAAGAACGGAGCAGCTCTGGAAACACCATATATTTT,CASSVEERSSSGNTIYF
TRBJ2-7,TRBV4-1,.,.,TGCGCCAGCAGCCACGGTTTGGGATTCGAGCAGTACTTC,CASSHGLGFEQYF
TRBJ2-5,TRBV7-9,TRBD1,.,TGTGCCAGCAGCAGGTCCGGGACAGAACAAGAGACCCAGTACTTC,CASSRSGTEQETQYF
TRBJ1-4,TRBV30,.,.,TGTGCCTGGAGTGTACTTCGGGGAGGTGAAAAACTGTTTTTT,CAWSVLRGGEKLFF
TRBJ2-3,TRBV25-1,.,.,TGTGCCAGCAGTGAAGTCGACGGGGGGACATCTAGCACAGATACGCAGTTTTTT,CASSEVDGGTSSTDTQFF
TRBJ2-2,TRBV7-8,TRBD2,.,TGTGCCAGCAGTATCGGGGGGACGGGCACCGGGGAGCTGTTTTTT,CASSIGGTGTGELFF
TRBJ1-1,TRBV27,.,.,TGTGCCAGCAGTCCAGGGGCCCATCTGAACACTGAAGCTTTCTTT,CASSPGAHLNTEAFF
TRBJ2-7,TRBV6-5,.,once,TGTGCCAGCAGGATAGACCAAATGTTCTCCTACGAGCAGTACTTC,CASRIDQMFSYEQYF
TRBJ2-3,TRBV9,.,.,TGTGCCAGCAGTCCCGAGGAAGTAGATACGCAGTATTTT,CASSPEEVDTQYF
TRBJ2-3,TRBV4-3,.,.,TGCGCCAGCAGCCAAGATCAGACCCCTCCTGGGCGCACAGATACGCAGTATTTT,CASSQDQTPPGRTDTQYF
TRBJ2-1,TRBV12-3/TRBV12-4,TRBD2,.,TGTGCCAGCGGGCGGGGGGCCGGGTACAATGAGCAGTTCTTC,CASGRGAGYNEQFF
TRBJ2-3,TRBV5-1,.,.,TGCGCCAGCAGTTCCCTGGGGTGGGCTAGCACAGATACGCAGTATTTT,CASSSLGWASTDTQYF
TRBJ2-1,TRBV20-1,.,.,TGCAGTGCTAGTGATGGCGCGTACAATGAGCAGTTCTTC,CSASDGAYNEQFF
TRBJ2-3,TRBV6-6,.,.,TGTGCCAGCAGTTCCGGGGGGCAATCAGATACGCAGTATTTT,CASSSGGQSDTQYF
TRBJ2-1,TRBV4-1,.,.,TGCGCCAGCAGCCAAGGGGCTGAGCTGGGTGAGCAGTTCTTC,CASSQGAELGEQFF
TRBJ2-3,TRBV13,TRBD2,.,TGTGCCAGCAGCTCCGGGGGGGCCACAGATACGCAGTATTTT,CASSSGGATDTQYF
TRBJ1-2,TRBV6-5,TRBD1,.,TGTGCCAGCAGTTACGGGACAGGGGGCTATGGCTACACCTTC,CASSYGTGGYGYTF
TRBJ1-5,TRBV27,.,.,TGTGCCAGCAGTCCCGGGACGGCTACCTCAGCCCAGCATTTT,CASSPGTATSAQHF